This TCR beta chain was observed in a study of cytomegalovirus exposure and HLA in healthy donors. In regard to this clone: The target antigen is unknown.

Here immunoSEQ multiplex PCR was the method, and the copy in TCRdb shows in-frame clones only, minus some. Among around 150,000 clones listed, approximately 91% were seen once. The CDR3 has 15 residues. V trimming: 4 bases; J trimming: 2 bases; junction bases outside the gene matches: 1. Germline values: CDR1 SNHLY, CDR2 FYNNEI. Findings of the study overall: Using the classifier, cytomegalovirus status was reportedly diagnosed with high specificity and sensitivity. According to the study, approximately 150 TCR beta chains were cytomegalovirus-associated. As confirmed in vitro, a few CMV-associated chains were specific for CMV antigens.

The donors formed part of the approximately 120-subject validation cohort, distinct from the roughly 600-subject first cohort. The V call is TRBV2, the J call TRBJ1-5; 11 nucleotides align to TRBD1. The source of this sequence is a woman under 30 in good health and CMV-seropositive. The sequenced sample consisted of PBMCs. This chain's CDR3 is CASSGTGGGNQPQHF. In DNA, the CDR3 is TGTGCCAGCAGTGGGACAGGGGGCGGCAATCAGCCCCAGCATTTT.